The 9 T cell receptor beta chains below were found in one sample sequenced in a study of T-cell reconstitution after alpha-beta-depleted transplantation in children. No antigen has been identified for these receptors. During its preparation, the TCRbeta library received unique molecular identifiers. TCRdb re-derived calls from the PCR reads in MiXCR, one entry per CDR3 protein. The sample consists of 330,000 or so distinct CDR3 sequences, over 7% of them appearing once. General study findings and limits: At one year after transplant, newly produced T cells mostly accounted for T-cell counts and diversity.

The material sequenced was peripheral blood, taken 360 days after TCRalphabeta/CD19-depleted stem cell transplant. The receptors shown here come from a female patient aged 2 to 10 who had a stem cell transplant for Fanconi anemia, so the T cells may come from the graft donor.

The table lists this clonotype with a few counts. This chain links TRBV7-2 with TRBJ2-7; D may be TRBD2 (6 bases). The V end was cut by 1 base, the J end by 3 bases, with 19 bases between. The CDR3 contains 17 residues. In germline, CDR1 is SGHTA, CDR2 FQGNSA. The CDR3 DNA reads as TGTGCCAGCAGCTTAGTAGCGGCGCCAGGAGAACTCTACGAGCAGTACTTC. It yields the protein CASSLVAAPGELYEQYF.

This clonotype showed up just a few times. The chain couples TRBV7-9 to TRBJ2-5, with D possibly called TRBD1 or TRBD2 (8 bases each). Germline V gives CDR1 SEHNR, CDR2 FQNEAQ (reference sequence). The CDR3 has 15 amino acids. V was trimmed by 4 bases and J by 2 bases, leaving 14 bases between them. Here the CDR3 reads CASSSGGTGQETQYF. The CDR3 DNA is TGTGCCAGCAGCTCGGGGGGGACAGGACAAGAGACCCAGTACTTC.

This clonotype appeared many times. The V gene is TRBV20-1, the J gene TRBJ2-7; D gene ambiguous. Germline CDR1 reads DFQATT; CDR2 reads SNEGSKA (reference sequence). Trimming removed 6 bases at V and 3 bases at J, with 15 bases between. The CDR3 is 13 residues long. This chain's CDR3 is CSAPGSWNYEQYF. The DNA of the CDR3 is TGCAGTGCCCCGGGCTCCTGGAACTACGAGCAGTACTTC.

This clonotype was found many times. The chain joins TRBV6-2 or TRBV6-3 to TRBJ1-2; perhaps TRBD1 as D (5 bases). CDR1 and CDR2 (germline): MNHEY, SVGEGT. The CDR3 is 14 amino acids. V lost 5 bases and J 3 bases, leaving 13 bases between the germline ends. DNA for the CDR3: TGTGCCAGCAGTAACCCCCCGGGGGACTATGGCTACACCTTC. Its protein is CASSNPPGDYGYTF.

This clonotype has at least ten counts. CDR3 nucleotides: TGCGCCAGCAGCTTGGCGGACGGTTCAGATACGCAGTATTTT. Amino acids: CASSLADGSDTQYF. The genes are TRBV5-1 and TRBJ2-3; D is uncertain. Germline loops: CDR1 SGHRS, CDR2 YFSETQ. CDR3 length equals 14 residues. Between the trimmed V and J ends, which lost 0 bases and 4 bases, there was a span of 9 bases.

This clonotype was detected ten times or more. The CDR3 loop is CASSTTSGGPFEQFF. The CDR3 nucleotides read TGTGCCAGCAGCACAACTAGCGGGGGTCCTTTTGAGCAGTTCTTC. The chain has TRBV9 and TRBJ2-1; 11 nucleotides line up with TRBD2. The CDR3 has 15 amino acids. The ends lost 4 bases at V and 9 bases at J; junction bases unmatched: 9. Germline lookup yields CDR1 SGDLS and CDR2 YYNGEE.

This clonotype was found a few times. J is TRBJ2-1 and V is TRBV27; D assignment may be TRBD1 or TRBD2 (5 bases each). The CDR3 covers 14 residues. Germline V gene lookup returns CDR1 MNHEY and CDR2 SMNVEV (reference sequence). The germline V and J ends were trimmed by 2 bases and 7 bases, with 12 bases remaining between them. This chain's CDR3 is CASSLGTQENEQFF. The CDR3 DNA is TGTGCCAGCAGTTTAGGGACGCAAGAGAATGAGCAGTTCTTC.

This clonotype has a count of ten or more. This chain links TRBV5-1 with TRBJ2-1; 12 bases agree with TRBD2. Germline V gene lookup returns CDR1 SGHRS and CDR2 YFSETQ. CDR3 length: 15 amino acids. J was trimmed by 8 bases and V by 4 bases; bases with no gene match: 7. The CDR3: CASSIRTSGIHEQFF. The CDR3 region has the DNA TGCGCCAGCAGCATAAGGACTAGCGGGATCCATGAGCAGTTCTTC.

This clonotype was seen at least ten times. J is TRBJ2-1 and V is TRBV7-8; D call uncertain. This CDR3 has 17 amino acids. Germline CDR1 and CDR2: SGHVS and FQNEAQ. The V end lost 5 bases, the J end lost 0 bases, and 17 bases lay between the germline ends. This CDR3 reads CASSLNTAVSSYNEQFF. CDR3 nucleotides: TGTGCCAGCAGCCTAAACACCGCTGTTTCCTCCTACAATGAGCAGTTCTTC.